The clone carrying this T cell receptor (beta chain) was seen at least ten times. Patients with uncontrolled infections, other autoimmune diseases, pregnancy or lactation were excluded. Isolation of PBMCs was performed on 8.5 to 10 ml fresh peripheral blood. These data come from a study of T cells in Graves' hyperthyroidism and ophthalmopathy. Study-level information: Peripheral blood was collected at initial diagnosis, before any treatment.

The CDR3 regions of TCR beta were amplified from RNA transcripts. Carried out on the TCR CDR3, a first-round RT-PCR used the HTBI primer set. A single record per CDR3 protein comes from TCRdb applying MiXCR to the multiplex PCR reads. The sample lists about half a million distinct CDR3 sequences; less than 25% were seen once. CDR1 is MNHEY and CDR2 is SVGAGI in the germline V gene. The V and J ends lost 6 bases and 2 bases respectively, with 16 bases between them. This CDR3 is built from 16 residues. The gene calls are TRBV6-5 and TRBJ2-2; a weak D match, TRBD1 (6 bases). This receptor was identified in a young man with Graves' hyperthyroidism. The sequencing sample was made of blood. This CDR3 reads CASRLQGWANTGELFF. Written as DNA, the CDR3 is TGTGCCAGCAGGTTACAGGGATGGGCAAACACCGGGGAGCTGTTTTTT.